A selection of T cell receptor beta chains follows, all from one sample in a study of blood T cell repertoires in COVID-19. This table comes from immunoSEQ multiplex PCR, and its TCRdb copy is limited to in-frame clones, with some not included. The table lists roughly 150,000 clones, around 80% of them singletons. Sequenced: peripheral blood. The origin of the receptors is a woman between 70 and 85 years old who had recovered from COVID-19. CDR3s include the opening cysteine and the closing phenylalanine or tryptophan. The order of the fields is CDR3 length, V gene, J gene, D gene, clone size, CDR3 protein, CDR3 DNA. A D gene is named only where the DNA matches it firmly. Size is stated for part of the rows, as once, few or many counts, or as a class when the clone is expanded.

len: 14; v_gene: TRBV29-1; j_gene: TRBJ1-2; d_gene: TRBD1; abundance: NA; CDR3aa: CSVGAGTGVNGYTF; CDR3nt: TGCAGCGTTGGCGCCGGGACAGGGGTTAATGGCTACACCTTC
len: 12; v_gene: TRBV27; j_gene: TRBJ1-1; d_gene: TRBD1; abundance: NA; CDR3aa: CASSRGFSEAFF; CDR3nt: TGTGCCAGCAGCAGGGGGTTCTCTGAAGCTTTCTTT
len: 16; v_gene: TRBV5-6; j_gene: TRBJ2-1; d_gene: TRBD2; abundance: once; CDR3aa: CASSAFPTSDYNEQFF; CDR3nt: TGTGCCAGCAGCGCCTTCCCGACTAGCGACTACAATGAGCAGTTCTTC
len: 13; v_gene: TRBV27; j_gene: TRBJ2-3; d_gene: NA; abundance: once; CDR3aa: CASSLQVTDTQYF; CDR3nt: TGTGCCAGCAGTTTACAGGTAACAGATACGCAGTATTTT
len: 14; v_gene: TRBV24-1; j_gene: TRBJ1-2; d_gene: NA; abundance: many; CDR3aa: CATSDPRRNYGYTF; CDR3nt: TGTGCCACCAGTGACCCACGGAGAAACTATGGCTACACCTTC
len: 16; v_gene: TRBV4-2; j_gene: TRBJ2-1; d_gene: TRBD2; abundance: few; CDR3aa: CASSQGRGGRHNEQFF; CDR3nt: TGTGCCAGCAGCCAAGGGCGCGGGGGGCGGCACAATGAGCAGTTCTTC
len: 12; v_gene: TRBV12-3/TRBV12-4; j_gene: TRBJ2-3; d_gene: NA; abundance: NA; CDR3aa: CASSPHSDTQYF; CDR3nt: TGTGCCAGCAGTCCGCACTCGGATACGCAGTATTTT
len: 12; v_gene: TRBV7-3; j_gene: TRBJ1-6; d_gene: NA; abundance: NA; CDR3aa: CASSLPNSPLHF; CDR3nt: TGTGCCAGCAGCTTACCGAATTCACCCCTCCACTTT
len: 14; v_gene: TRBV5-4; j_gene: TRBJ2-7; d_gene: NA; abundance: NA; CDR3aa: CASSTRQAPYEQYF; CDR3nt: TGTGCCAGCAGCACTAGACAGGCCCCCTACGAGCAGTACTTC
len: 13; v_gene: TRBV2; j_gene: TRBJ2-1; d_gene: NA; abundance: NA; CDR3aa: CASTMLEALEQFF; CDR3nt: TGTGCCAGCACCATGCTAGAGGCCCTTGAGCAGTTCTTC
len: 16; v_gene: TRBV5-1; j_gene: TRBJ1-5; d_gene: TRBD1; abundance: NA; CDR3aa: CASSPSTGQASQPQHF; CDR3nt: TGCGCCAGCAGCCCCAGTACGGGACAGGCATCGCAGCCCCAGCATTTT
len: 16; v_gene: TRBV4-1; j_gene: TRBJ1-2; d_gene: NA; abundance: NA; CDR3aa: CASSQVGSSGAYGYTF; CDR3nt: TGCGCCAGCAGCCAAGTAGGCAGCAGCGGGGCCTATGGCTACACCTTC
len: 13; v_gene: TRBV7-2; j_gene: TRBJ1-1; d_gene: NA; abundance: NA; CDR3aa: CASSLEGGTEAFF; CDR3nt: TGTGCCAGCAGCTTAGAAGGGGGTACTGAAGCTTTCTTT
len: 17; v_gene: TRBV5-5; j_gene: TRBJ2-3; d_gene: NA; abundance: NA; CDR3aa: CASSLSAQESSTDTQYF; CDR3nt: TGTGCCAGCAGCTTGTCCGCACAGGAGTCTAGCACAGATACGCAGTATTTT
len: 13; v_gene: TRBV7-8; j_gene: TRBJ1-1; d_gene: TRBD1; abundance: NA; CDR3aa: CASSFQGETEAFF; CDR3nt: TGTGCCAGCAGCTTTCAGGGGGAAACTGAAGCTTTCTTT
len: 13; v_gene: TRBV27; j_gene: TRBJ1-6; d_gene: NA; abundance: NA; CDR3aa: CASGDTRHSPLHF; CDR3nt: TGTGCCAGCGGGGACACCAGGCATTCACCCCTCCACTTT
len: 15; v_gene: TRBV11-3; j_gene: TRBJ2-2; d_gene: TRBD1; abundance: NA; CDR3aa: CASSSGTAFPGELFF; CDR3nt: TGTGCCAGCAGCTCCGGGACAGCTTTCCCCGGGGAGCTGTTTTTT
len: 14; v_gene: TRBV6-4; j_gene: TRBJ2-2; d_gene: NA; abundance: NA; CDR3aa: CASSDSWGAGELFF; CDR3nt: TGTGCCAGCAGTGACTCGTGGGGGGCCGGGGAGCTGTTTTTT
len: 16; v_gene: TRBV6-2/TRBV6-3; j_gene: TRBJ1-5; d_gene: NA; abundance: NA; CDR3aa: CASSYPPGGGNQPQHF; CDR3nt: TGTGCCAGCAGTTACCCGCCGGGGGGGGGCAATCAGCCCCAGCATTTT
len: 15; v_gene: TRBV23-1; j_gene: TRBJ2-7; d_gene: NA; abundance: NA; CDR3aa: CASSPPAVRPYEQYF; CDR3nt: TGCGCCAGCAGTCCCCCCGCGGTCAGACCGTACGAGCAGTACTTC
len: 13; v_gene: TRBV10-3; j_gene: TRBJ1-5; d_gene: TRBD1; abundance: NA; CDR3aa: CAISLDRDQPQHF; CDR3nt: TGTGCCATCAGTCTCGACAGGGATCAGCCCCAGCATTTT
len: 12; v_gene: TRBV2; j_gene: TRBJ1-2; d_gene: TRBD1; abundance: NA; CDR3aa: CASRDRGPGYTF; CDR3nt: TGTGCCAGCAGGGACAGGGGGCCTGGCTACACCTTC
len: 11; v_gene: TRBV7-3; j_gene: TRBJ1-2; d_gene: NA; abundance: once; CDR3aa: CASGGGYGYTF; CDR3nt: TGTGCCAGCGGGGGCGGCTATGGCTACACCTTC
len: 18; v_gene: TRBV29-1; j_gene: TRBJ1-2; d_gene: TRBD1; abundance: NA; CDR3aa: CSVEDGITQGALGYGYTF; CDR3nt: TGCAGCGTTGAAGATGGGATCACACAGGGGGCCCTAGGCTATGGCTACACCTTC
len: 16; v_gene: TRBV9; j_gene: TRBJ1-2; d_gene: TRBD1; abundance: NA; CDR3aa: CASSAVGQGPIYGYTF; CDR3nt: TGTGCCAGCAGCGCTGTGGGACAGGGGCCTATCTATGGCTACACCTTC
len: 16; v_gene: TRBV7-8; j_gene: TRBJ2-3; d_gene: NA; abundance: NA; CDR3aa: CASSQLGSTSTDTQYF; CDR3nt: TGTGCCAGCAGCCAACTTGGGAGCACTAGCACAGATACGCAGTATTTT
len: 15; v_gene: TRBV6-5; j_gene: TRBJ2-5; d_gene: TRBD2; abundance: NA; CDR3aa: CASSYGAGREETQYF; CDR3nt: TGTGCCAGCAGTTACGGGGCGGGGAGGGAAGAGACCCAGTACTTC
len: 14; v_gene: TRBV7-2; j_gene: TRBJ1-2; d_gene: NA; abundance: NA; CDR3aa: CASSLVVANYGYTF; CDR3nt: TGTGCCAGCAGCTTAGTGGTAGCTAACTATGGCTACACCTTC
len: 18; v_gene: TRBV10-3; j_gene: TRBJ2-7; d_gene: TRBD2; abundance: NA; CDR3aa: CAISDLGGRASAAYEQYF; CDR3nt: TGTGCCATCAGTGATTTGGGCGGGAGGGCCTCAGCGGCCTACGAGCAGTACTTC
len: 16; v_gene: TRBV15; j_gene: TRBJ1-1; d_gene: NA; abundance: NA; CDR3aa: CATSRGGGGPNTEAFF; CDR3nt: TGTGCCACCAGCAGAGGGGGTGGAGGGCCGAACACTGAAGCTTTCTTT
len: 15; v_gene: TRBV5-1; j_gene: TRBJ2-1; d_gene: NA; abundance: NA; CDR3aa: CASSPRSGDYNEQFF; CDR3nt: TGCGCCAGCAGCCCGAGAAGCGGAGACTACAATGAGCAGTTCTTC
len: 16; v_gene: TRBV4-2; j_gene: TRBJ2-1; d_gene: TRBD1; abundance: few; CDR3aa: CASSQDHRGAYNEQFF; CDR3nt: TGTGCCAGCAGCCAAGACCACAGGGGGGCTTACAATGAGCAGTTCTTC
len: 14; v_gene: TRBV6-5; j_gene: TRBJ1-2; d_gene: TRBD1; abundance: NA; CDR3aa: CASSPDRGGDGYTF; CDR3nt: TGTGCCAGCAGCCCCGACAGGGGAGGGGACGGCTACACCTTC
len: 11; v_gene: TRBV5-1; j_gene: TRBJ2-5; d_gene: NA; abundance: NA; CDR3aa: CASSTQETQYF; CDR3nt: TGCGCCAGCAGCACACAAGAGACCCAGTACTTC
len: 19; v_gene: TRBV12-2; j_gene: TRBJ2-2; d_gene: NA; abundance: NA; CDR3aa: CASRLVGLAGVPNTGELFF; CDR3nt: TGTGCAAGTCGCTTAGTGGGCCTAGCGGGGGTCCCGAACACCGGGGAGCTGTTTTTT
len: 14; v_gene: TRBV5-8; j_gene: TRBJ2-5; d_gene: TRBD2; abundance: NA; CDR3aa: CASTSGGQDGTQYF; CDR3nt: TGTGCCAGCACCTCGGGGGGGCAGGACGGGACCCAGTACTTC
len: 22; v_gene: TRBV6-8; j_gene: TRBJ2-3; d_gene: TRBD2; abundance: NA; CDR3aa: CASSYTGPTSGPALSPTDTQYF; CDR3nt: TGTGCCAGCAGTTACACCGGCCCCACTAGCGGGCCCGCCCTTTCTCCCACAGATACGCAGTATTTT
len: 13; v_gene: TRBV18; j_gene: TRBJ1-5; d_gene: NA; abundance: few; CDR3aa: CASSPPGDQPQHF; CDR3nt: TGTGCCAGCTCACCACCGGGCGATCAGCCCCAGCATTTT
len: 17; v_gene: TRBV10-3; j_gene: TRBJ2-2; d_gene: TRBD2; abundance: NA; CDR3aa: CATGQLAGASNTGELFF; CDR3nt: TGTGCCACGGGACAACTAGCGGGGGCCTCGAACACCGGGGAGCTGTTTTTT
len: 11; v_gene: TRBV27; j_gene: TRBJ2-7; d_gene: NA; abundance: once; CDR3aa: CASSLSRGQYF; CDR3nt: TGTGCCAGCAGTTTATCGCGGGGGCAGTACTTC
len: 14; v_gene: TRBV4-2; j_gene: TRBJ2-7; d_gene: TRBD2; abundance: NA; CDR3aa: CASSPEGGTYEQYF; CDR3nt: TGTGCCAGCAGCCCGGAGGGAGGGACCTACGAGCAGTACTTC
len: 14; v_gene: TRBV28; j_gene: TRBJ2-2; d_gene: TRBD2; abundance: NA; CDR3aa: CASSWGGNTGELFF; CDR3nt: TGTGCCAGCAGTTGGGGGGGAAACACCGGGGAGCTGTTTTTT
len: 14; v_gene: TRBV9; j_gene: TRBJ1-2; d_gene: TRBD1; abundance: NA; CDR3aa: CASSPRTGSYGYTF; CDR3nt: TGTGCCAGCAGCCCCCGGACAGGGTCCTATGGCTACACCTTC
len: 16; v_gene: TRBV10-3; j_gene: TRBJ2-7; d_gene: TRBD1; abundance: NA; CDR3aa: CAISELVSGTGGEQYF; CDR3nt: TGTGCCATCAGTGAGTTAGTTTCGGGGACAGGGGGCGAGCAGTACTTC
len: 16; v_gene: TRBV5-5; j_gene: TRBJ2-7; d_gene: TRBD1; abundance: few; CDR3aa: CASSLAGGTGTYEQYF; CDR3nt: TGTGCCAGCAGCTTGGCCGGCGGGACAGGGACCTACGAGCAGTACTTC
len: 13; v_gene: TRBV11-3; j_gene: TRBJ2-1; d_gene: TRBD1; abundance: once; CDR3aa: CASSPNRGNEQFF; CDR3nt: TGTGCCAGCAGCCCCAACAGGGGCAATGAGCAGTTCTTC
len: 14; v_gene: TRBV3-1/TRBV3-2; j_gene: TRBJ2-1; d_gene: NA; abundance: few; CDR3aa: CASSQDPPYNEQFF; CDR3nt: TGTGCCAGCAGCCAAGATCCTCCGTACAATGAGCAGTTCTTC
len: 17; v_gene: TRBV30; j_gene: TRBJ2-3; d_gene: TRBD2; abundance: NA; CDR3aa: CAWSPRLAGGPTDTQYF; CDR3nt: TGTGCCTGGAGTCCCAGACTAGCGGGAGGGCCCACAGATACGCAGTATTTT
len: 14; v_gene: TRBV2; j_gene: TRBJ1-1; d_gene: NA; abundance: NA; CDR3aa: CASSEQGGSTEAFF; CDR3nt: TGTGCCAGCAGTGAACAGGGAGGGAGTACTGAAGCTTTCTTT
len: 19; v_gene: TRBV3-1/TRBV3-2; j_gene: TRBJ2-5; d_gene: NA; abundance: once; CDR3aa: CASSQLPPGGAGGQETQYF; CDR3nt: TGTGCCAGCAGCCAACTCCCTCCCGGGGGGGCAGGGGGCCAAGAGACCCAGTACTTC
len: 12; v_gene: TRBV18; j_gene: TRBJ2-2; d_gene: NA; abundance: NA; CDR3aa: CASSPAGGELFF; CDR3nt: TGTGCCAGCTCACCGGCAGGCGGGGAGCTGTTTTTT
len: 14; v_gene: TRBV7-2; j_gene: TRBJ1-5; d_gene: TRBD1; abundance: few; CDR3aa: CASSLAPGGGPQHF; CDR3nt: TGTGCCAGCAGCTTAGCGCCAGGGGGAGGGCCCCAGCATTTT
len: 14; v_gene: TRBV10-2; j_gene: TRBJ2-7; d_gene: TRBD2; abundance: NA; CDR3aa: CASRGGYGAYEQYF; CDR3nt: TGCGCCAGCAGGGGAGGGTACGGGGCCTACGAGCAGTACTTC
len: 14; v_gene: TRBV19; j_gene: TRBJ1-2; d_gene: TRBD1; abundance: NA; CDR3aa: CASSMDGQGYGYTF; CDR3nt: TGTGCCAGTAGTATGGACGGACAGGGATATGGCTACACCTTC
len: 12; v_gene: TRBV14; j_gene: TRBJ2-5; d_gene: NA; abundance: NA; CDR3aa: CASGLVRETQYF; CDR3nt: TGTGCCAGCGGTTTGGTTCGGGAGACCCAGTACTTC